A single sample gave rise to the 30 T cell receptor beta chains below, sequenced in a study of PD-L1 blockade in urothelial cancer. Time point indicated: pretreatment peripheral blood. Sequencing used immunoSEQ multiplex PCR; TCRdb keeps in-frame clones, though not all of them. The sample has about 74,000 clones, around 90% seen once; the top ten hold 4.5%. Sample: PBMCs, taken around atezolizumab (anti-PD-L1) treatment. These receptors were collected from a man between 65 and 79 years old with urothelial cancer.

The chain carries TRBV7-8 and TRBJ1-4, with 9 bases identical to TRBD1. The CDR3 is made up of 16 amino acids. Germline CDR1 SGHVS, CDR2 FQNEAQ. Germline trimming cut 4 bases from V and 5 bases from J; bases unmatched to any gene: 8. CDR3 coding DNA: TGTGCCAGCAGCTGGAACAGGGGGCGGATAAATGAAAAACTGTTTTTT. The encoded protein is CASSWNRGRINEKLFF.

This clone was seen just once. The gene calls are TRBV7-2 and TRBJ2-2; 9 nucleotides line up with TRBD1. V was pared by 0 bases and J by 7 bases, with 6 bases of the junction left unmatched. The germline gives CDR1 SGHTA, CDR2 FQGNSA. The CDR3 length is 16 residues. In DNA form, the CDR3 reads TGTGCCAGCAGCTTAGCGCCTGGACAGGGGTTCGGGGAGCTGTTTTTT. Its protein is CASSLAPGQGFGELFF.

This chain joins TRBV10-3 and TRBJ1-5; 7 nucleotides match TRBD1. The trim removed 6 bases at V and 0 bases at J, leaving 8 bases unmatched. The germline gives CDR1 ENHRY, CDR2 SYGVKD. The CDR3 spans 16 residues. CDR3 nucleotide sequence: TGTGCCATCAGATCGGACAGGTCCCATAGCAATCAGCCCCAGCATTTT. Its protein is CAIRSDRSHSNQPQHF.

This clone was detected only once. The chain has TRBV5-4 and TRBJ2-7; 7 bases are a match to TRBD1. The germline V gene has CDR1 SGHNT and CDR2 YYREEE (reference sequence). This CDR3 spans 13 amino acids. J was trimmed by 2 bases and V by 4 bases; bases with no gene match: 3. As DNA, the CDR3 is TGTGCCAGCAGCCCCGGGACAGCCTACGAGCAGTACTTC. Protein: CASSPGTAYEQYF.

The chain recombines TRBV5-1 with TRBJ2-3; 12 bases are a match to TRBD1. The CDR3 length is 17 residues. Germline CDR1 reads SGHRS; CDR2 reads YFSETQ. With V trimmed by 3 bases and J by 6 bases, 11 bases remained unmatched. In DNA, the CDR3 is TGCGCCAGCAGCTCCAATCCCGGGACAGGGGGCGCGGATACGCAGTATTTT. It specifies CASSSNPGTGGADTQYF.

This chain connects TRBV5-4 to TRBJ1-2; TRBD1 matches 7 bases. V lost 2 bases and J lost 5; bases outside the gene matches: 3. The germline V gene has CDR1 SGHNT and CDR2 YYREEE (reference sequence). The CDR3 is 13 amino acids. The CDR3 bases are TGTGCCAGCAGCTTCGGGACAGTATATGGCTACACCTTC. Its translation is CASSFGTVYGYTF.

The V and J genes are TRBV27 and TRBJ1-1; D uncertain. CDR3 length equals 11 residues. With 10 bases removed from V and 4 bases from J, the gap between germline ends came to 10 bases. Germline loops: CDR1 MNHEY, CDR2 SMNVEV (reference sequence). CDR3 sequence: CATLTGTEAFF. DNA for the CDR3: TGTGCCACCCTAACGGGCACTGAAGCTTTCTTT.

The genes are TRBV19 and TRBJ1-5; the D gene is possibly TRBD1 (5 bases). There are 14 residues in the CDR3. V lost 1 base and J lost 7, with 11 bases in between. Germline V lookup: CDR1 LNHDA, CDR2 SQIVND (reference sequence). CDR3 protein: CASSIVLQGQPQHF. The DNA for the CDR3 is TGTGCCAGTAGTATAGTTCTCCAGGGCCAGCCCCAGCATTTT.

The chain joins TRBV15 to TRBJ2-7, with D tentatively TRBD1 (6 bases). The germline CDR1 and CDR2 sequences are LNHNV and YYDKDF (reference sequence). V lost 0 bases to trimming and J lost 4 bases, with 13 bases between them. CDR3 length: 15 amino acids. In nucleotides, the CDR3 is TGTGCCACCAGCAGAGATCAACAGGGATTATACGAGCAGTACTTC. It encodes CATSRDQQGLYEQYF.

CDR3: CASSGPGVRSGANVLTF. CDR3 sequence (DNA): TGTGCCAGCAGTGGGCCAGGGGTACGTTCTGGGGCCAACGTCCTGACTTTC. V usage is TRBV2 and J usage is TRBJ2-6, with D possibly TRBD1 on 6 matching bases. Trimming shortened V by 4 bases and J by 1 base, and 14 bases separated the two germline ends. Germline V gene data show CDR1 as SNHLY and CDR2 as FYNNEI. The CDR3 runs 17 residues.

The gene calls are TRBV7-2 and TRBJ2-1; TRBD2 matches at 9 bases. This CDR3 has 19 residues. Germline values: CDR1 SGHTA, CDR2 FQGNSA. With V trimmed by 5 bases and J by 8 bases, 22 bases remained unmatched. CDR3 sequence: CASSPGVGMGSGSSHEQFF. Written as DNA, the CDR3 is TGTGCCAGCAGCCCCGGGGTGGGGATGGGTAGCGGGAGTAGCCATGAGCAGTTCTTC. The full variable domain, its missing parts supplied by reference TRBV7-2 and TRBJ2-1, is GAGVSQSPSNKVTEKGKDVELRCDPISGHTALYWYRQSLGQGLEFLIYFQGNSAPDKSGLPSDRFSAERTGGSVSTLTIQRTQQEDSAVYLCASSPGVGMGSGSSHEQFFGPGTRLTVL.

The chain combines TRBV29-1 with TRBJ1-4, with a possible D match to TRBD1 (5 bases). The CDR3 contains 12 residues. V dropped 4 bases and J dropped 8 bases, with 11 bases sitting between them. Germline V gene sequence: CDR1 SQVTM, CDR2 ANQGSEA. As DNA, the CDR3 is TGCAGCGTTGGCGCGCAGGGCGAAAAACTGTTTTTT. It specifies CSVGAQGEKLFF.

The CDR3, as DNA: TGTGCCAGCAGTTACAGTGGCAGCAATCAGCCCCAGCATTTT. This gives the protein CASSYSGSNQPQHF. The chain couples TRBV28 to TRBJ1-5; D unresolved. Germline lookup yields CDR1 MDHEN and CDR2 SYDVKM. Trimming stripped 4 bases from V and 1 base from J, with 8 bases between. The CDR3 extends over 14 amino acids.

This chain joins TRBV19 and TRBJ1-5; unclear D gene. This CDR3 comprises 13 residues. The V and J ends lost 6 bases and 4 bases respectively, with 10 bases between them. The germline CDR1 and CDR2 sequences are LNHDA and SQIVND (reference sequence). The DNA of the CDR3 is TGTGCCAGTAGAAGGAGAGAGAATCAGCCCCAGCATTTT. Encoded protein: CASRRRENQPQHF.

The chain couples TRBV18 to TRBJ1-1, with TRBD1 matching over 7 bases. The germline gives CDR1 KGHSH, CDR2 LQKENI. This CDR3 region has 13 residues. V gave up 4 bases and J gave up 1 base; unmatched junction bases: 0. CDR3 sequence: CASSQGANTEAFF. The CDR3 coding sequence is TGTGCCAGCTCACAGGGGGCGAACACTGAAGCTTTCTTT.

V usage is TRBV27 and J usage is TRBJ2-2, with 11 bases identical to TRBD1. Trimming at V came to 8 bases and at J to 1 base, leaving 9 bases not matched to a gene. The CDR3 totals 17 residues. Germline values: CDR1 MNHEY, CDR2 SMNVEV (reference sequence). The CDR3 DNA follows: TGTGCCAGCCGCCCCTGGGACAGGGGGAGGAACACCGGGGAGCTGTTTTTT. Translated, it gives CASRPWDRGRNTGELFF.

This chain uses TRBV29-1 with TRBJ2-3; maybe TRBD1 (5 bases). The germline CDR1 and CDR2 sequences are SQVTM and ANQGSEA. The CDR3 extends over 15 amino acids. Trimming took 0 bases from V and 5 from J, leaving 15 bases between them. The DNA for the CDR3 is TGCAGCGTTGAAGATTGGCGCAGGGCCAAAGATACGCAGTATTTT. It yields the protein CSVEDWRRAKDTQYF.

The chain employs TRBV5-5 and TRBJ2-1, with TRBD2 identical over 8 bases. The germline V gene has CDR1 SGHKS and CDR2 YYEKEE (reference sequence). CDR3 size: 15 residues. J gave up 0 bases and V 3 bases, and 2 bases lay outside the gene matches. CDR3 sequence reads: CASSSGLASYNEQFF. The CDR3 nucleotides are TGTGCCAGCAGCTCCGGACTAGCCTCCTACAATGAGCAGTTCTTC. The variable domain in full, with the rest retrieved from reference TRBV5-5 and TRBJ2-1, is DAGVTQSPTHLIKTRGQQVTLRCSPISGHKSVSWYQQVLGQGPQFIFQYYEKEERGRGNFPDRFSARQFPNYSSELNVNALLLGDSALYLCASSSGLASYNEQFFGPGTRLTVL.

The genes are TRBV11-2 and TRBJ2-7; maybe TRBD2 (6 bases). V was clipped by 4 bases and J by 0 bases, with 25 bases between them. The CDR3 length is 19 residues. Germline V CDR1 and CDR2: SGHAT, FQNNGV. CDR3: CASSSYVLGMTGLSYEQYF. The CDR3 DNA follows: TGTGCCAGCAGCTCGTACGTTCTGGGGATGACGGGACTCTCCTACGAGCAGTACTTC.

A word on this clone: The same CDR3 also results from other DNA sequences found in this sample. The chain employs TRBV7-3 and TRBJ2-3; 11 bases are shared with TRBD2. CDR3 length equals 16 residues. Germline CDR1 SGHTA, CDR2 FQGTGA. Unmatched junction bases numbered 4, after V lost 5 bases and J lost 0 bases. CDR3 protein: CASSPGTSGSTDTQYF. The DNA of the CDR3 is TGTGCCAGCAGCCCGGGGACTAGCGGAAGCACAGATACGCAGTATTTT.

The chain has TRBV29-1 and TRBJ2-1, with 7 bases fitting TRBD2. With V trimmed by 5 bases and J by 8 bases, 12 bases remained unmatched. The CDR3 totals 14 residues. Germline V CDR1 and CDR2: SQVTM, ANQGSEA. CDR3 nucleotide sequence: TGCAGCGTTTCCAGAGGGGTCGCGGGAGATGAGCAGTTCTTC. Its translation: CSVSRGVAGDEQFF.

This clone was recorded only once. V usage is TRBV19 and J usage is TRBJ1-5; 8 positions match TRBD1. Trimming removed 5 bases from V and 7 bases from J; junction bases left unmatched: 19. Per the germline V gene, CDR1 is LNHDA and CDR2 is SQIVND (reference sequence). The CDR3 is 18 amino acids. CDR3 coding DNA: TGTGCCAGTAGTCCGCTTTCCAGGGGGCTATTAGGGGGACAGCCCCAGCATTTT. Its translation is CASSPLSRGLLGGQPQHF.

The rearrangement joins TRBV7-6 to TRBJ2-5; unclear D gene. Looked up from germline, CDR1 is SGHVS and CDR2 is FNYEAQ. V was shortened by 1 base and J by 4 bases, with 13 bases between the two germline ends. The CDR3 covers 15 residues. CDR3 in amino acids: CASSLVGPQRETQYF. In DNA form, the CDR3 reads TGTGCCAGCAGCTTAGTTGGGCCCCAGAGAGAGACCCAGTACTTC.

The DNA for the CDR3 is TGTGCCAGCAGTTTAGGGGGGACCGTCAATGAGCAGTTCTTC. Translated: CASSLGGTVNEQFF. The chain carries TRBV28 and TRBJ2-1, with D tentatively TRBD2 (6 bases). The germline CDR1 and CDR2 sequences are MDHEN and SYDVKM. The CDR3 length is 14 residues. Between the trimmed V and J ends, which lost 2 bases and 6 bases, there was a span of 11 bases.

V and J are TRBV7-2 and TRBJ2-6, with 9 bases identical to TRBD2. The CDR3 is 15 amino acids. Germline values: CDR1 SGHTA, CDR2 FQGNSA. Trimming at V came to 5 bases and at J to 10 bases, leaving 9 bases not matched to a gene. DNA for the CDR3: TGTGCCAGCAGCGCTTCTAGCGGGGCCCAAAACGTCCTGACTTTC. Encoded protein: CASSASSGAQNVLTF.

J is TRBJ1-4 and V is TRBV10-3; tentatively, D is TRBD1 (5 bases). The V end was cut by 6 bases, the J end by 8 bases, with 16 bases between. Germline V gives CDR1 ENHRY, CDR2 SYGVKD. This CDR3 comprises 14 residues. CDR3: CAISKDDWGEKLFF. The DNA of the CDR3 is TGTGCCATCAGCAAAGACGATTGGGGCGAAAAACTGTTTTTT.

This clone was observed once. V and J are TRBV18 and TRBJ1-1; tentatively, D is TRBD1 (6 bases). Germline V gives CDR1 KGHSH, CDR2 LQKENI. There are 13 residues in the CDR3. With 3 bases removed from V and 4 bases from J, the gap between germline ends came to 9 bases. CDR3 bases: TGTGCCAGCTCACCCGGCAGGGGCACTGAAGCTTTCTTT. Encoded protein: CASSPGRGTEAFF.

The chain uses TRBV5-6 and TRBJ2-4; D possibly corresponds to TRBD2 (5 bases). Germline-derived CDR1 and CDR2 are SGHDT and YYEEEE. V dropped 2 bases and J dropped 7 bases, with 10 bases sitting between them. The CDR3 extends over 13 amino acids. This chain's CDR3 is CASSLEGPNIQYF. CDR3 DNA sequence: TGTGCCAGCAGCTTAGAGGGCCCGAACATTCAGTACTTC.

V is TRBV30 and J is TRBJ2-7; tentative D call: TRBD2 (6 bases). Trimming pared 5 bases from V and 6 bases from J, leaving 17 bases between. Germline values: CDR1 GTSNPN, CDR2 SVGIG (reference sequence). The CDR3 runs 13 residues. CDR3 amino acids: CAWGRFVQAEQYF. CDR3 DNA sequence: TGTGCCTGGGGGAGGTTCGTGCAGGCCGAGCAGTACTTC.

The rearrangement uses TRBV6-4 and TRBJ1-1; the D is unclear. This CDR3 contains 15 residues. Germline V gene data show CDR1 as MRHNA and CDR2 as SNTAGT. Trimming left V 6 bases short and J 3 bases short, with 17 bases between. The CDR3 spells CASRHSGILDTEAFF. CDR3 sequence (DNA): TGTGCCAGCAGGCACTCAGGAATTTTGGACACTGAAGCTTTCTTT.